This is a list of T cell receptor beta chains from one sample in a study of shared clonotypes between healthy human individuals. Clones were read by immunoSEQ multiplex PCR, and TCRdb kept only the in-frame ones, dropping some. The table lists around 2.1 million clones, approximately 95% of them singletons, with roughly 0.13% in the top ten. Sample: naive CD4+ T cells sorted from blood. All receptors derive from a man younger than 30 in good health. Both conserved end residues are part of each CDR3. A D gene is named only where the DNA matches it firmly. Size values are once, few and many counts, or a class for expanded clones, and some rows have none.

CDR3aa: CASSLAQGALEVGNTIYF; CDR3nt: TGTGCCAGCAGCCTAGCCCAGGGGGCGCTTGAGGTGGGAAACACCATATATTTT; d_gene: TRBD1; abundance: NA; v_gene: TRBV11-2; j_gene: TRBJ1-3
CDR3aa: CASSSGLAGAVGELFF; CDR3nt: TGTGCCAGCAGCTCCGGACTAGCGGGGGCCGTAGGGGAGCTGTTTTTT; d_gene: TRBD2; abundance: NA; v_gene: TRBV11-2; j_gene: TRBJ2-2
CDR3aa: CSVAVLALVDTQYF; CDR3nt: TGCAGCGTTGCCGTCTTGGCGCTGGTAGATACGCAGTATTTT; d_gene: NA; abundance: NA; v_gene: TRBV29-1; j_gene: TRBJ2-3
CDR3aa: CASSLTTGPSYEQYF; CDR3nt: TGTGCCAGCAGCTTAACCACGGGGCCTTCCTACGAGCAGTACTTC; d_gene: NA; abundance: NA; v_gene: TRBV11-2; j_gene: TRBJ2-7
CDR3aa: CAWGQGRTEAFF; CDR3nt: TGTGCCTGGGGACAGGGTCGTACTGAAGCTTTCTTT; d_gene: TRBD1; abundance: NA; v_gene: TRBV30; j_gene: TRBJ1-1
CDR3aa: CASSAAIVGSYNSPLHF; CDR3nt: TGTGCCAGCAGTGCGGCCATCGTTGGCTCCTATAATTCACCCCTCCACTTT; d_gene: NA; abundance: NA; v_gene: TRBV25-1; j_gene: TRBJ1-6
CDR3aa: CASRSSSGANVLTF; CDR3nt: TGTGCCAGCAGAAGTAGCTCTGGGGCCAACGTCCTGACTTTC; d_gene: NA; abundance: NA; v_gene: TRBV7-9; j_gene: TRBJ2-6
CDR3aa: CASSFHGTNEKLFF; CDR3nt: TGCGCCAGCAGCTTTCACGGAACTAATGAAAAACTGTTTTTT; d_gene: NA; abundance: NA; v_gene: TRBV5-1; j_gene: TRBJ1-4
CDR3aa: CASSELATSSGNTIYF; CDR3nt: TGTGCCAGCAGTGAATTGGCCACGAGCTCTGGAAACACCATATATTTT; d_gene: NA; abundance: NA; v_gene: TRBV6-1; j_gene: TRBJ1-3
CDR3aa: CASSLGLAGVLEQFF; CDR3nt: TGCGCCAGCAGCCTGGGACTAGCGGGAGTCCTTGAGCAGTTCTTC; d_gene: TRBD2; abundance: NA; v_gene: TRBV5-1; j_gene: TRBJ2-1
CDR3aa: CASSEREGTYASYNSPLHF; CDR3nt: TGTGCCAGCAGTGAACGGGAGGGGACCTATGCGTCCTATAATTCACCCCTCCACTTT; d_gene: NA; abundance: NA; v_gene: TRBV6-1; j_gene: TRBJ1-6
CDR3aa: CASSYSPSGIYNEQFF; CDR3nt: TGTGCCAGCAGTTACTCTCCCAGCGGGATATACAATGAGCAGTTCTTC; d_gene: TRBD2; abundance: NA; v_gene: TRBV6-5; j_gene: TRBJ2-1
CDR3aa: CASSMDTRLAYEQYF; CDR3nt: TGCGCCAGCAGCATGGATACTAGATTAGCCTACGAGCAGTACTTC; d_gene: NA; abundance: NA; v_gene: TRBV5-1; j_gene: TRBJ2-7
CDR3aa: CASSSTGAGEKLFF; CDR3nt: TGTGCCAGCAGCTCGACAGGGGCTGGTGAAAAACTGTTTTTT; d_gene: TRBD1; abundance: NA; v_gene: TRBV11-2; j_gene: TRBJ1-4
CDR3aa: CASSYSATGGWRGYTF; CDR3nt: TGTGCCAGCAGTTACTCAGCAACAGGGGGCTGGCGTGGCTACACCTTC; d_gene: TRBD1; abundance: once; v_gene: TRBV6-6; j_gene: TRBJ1-2
CDR3aa: CASSERQLGGPQHF; CDR3nt: TGTGCCAGCAGTGAACGACAGCTTGGGGGGCCCCAGCATTTT; d_gene: NA; abundance: once; v_gene: TRBV6-1; j_gene: TRBJ1-5
CDR3aa: CASSLDGKTQYF; CDR3nt: TGTGCCAGCAGCTTAGACGGAAAGACCCAGTACTTC; d_gene: NA; abundance: NA; v_gene: TRBV11-3; j_gene: TRBJ2-5
CDR3aa: CASSVGTGGPGELFF; CDR3nt: TGTGCCAGCAGCGTAGGGACAGGGGGTCCCGGGGAGCTGTTTTTT; d_gene: TRBD1; abundance: NA; v_gene: TRBV9; j_gene: TRBJ2-2
CDR3aa: CASSQEHSYNEQFF; CDR3nt: TGTGCCAGCAGCCAAGAGCACAGCTACAATGAGCAGTTCTTC; d_gene: NA; abundance: NA; v_gene: TRBV14; j_gene: TRBJ2-1
CDR3aa: CASSLEAGGVSYEQYF; CDR3nt: TGTGCCAGCAGCTTGGAGGCGGGAGGGGTTTCCTACGAGCAGTACTTC; d_gene: TRBD2; abundance: NA; v_gene: TRBV5-4; j_gene: TRBJ2-7
CDR3aa: CASSIGTGLLNSPLHF; CDR3nt: TGTGCCAGCAGCATAGGGACAGGGCTCTTAAATTCACCCCTCCACTTT; d_gene: TRBD1; abundance: NA; v_gene: TRBV5-4; j_gene: TRBJ1-6
CDR3aa: CASSTELAGASYEQYF; CDR3nt: TGTGCCAGCAGCACAGAACTAGCGGGGGCATCCTACGAGCAGTACTTC; d_gene: TRBD2; abundance: NA; v_gene: TRBV11-2; j_gene: TRBJ2-7
CDR3aa: CASSPQLPTARSNEKLFF; CDR3nt: TGTGCCAGCAGCCCACAACTCCCGACTGCCCGATCTAATGAAAAACTGTTTTTT; d_gene: NA; abundance: NA; v_gene: TRBV14; j_gene: TRBJ1-4
CDR3aa: CAISNSGGAGEQFF; CDR3nt: TGTGCCATCAGTAATAGCGGGGGGGCAGGTGAGCAGTTCTTC; d_gene: TRBD2; abundance: once; v_gene: TRBV10-3; j_gene: TRBJ2-1
CDR3aa: CASAPMGISGEQYF; CDR3nt: TGTGCCAGTGCCCCGATGGGGATCTCTGGCGAGCAGTACTTC; d_gene: NA; abundance: NA; v_gene: TRBV27; j_gene: TRBJ2-7
CDR3aa: CSANYSGAEQFF; CDR3nt: TGCAGCGCCAATTATTCGGGGGCCGAGCAGTTCTTC; d_gene: NA; abundance: NA; v_gene: TRBV29-1; j_gene: TRBJ2-1
CDR3aa: CAIADGGDQETQYF; CDR3nt: TGTGCCATCGCCGACGGGGGGGACCAAGAGACCCAGTACTTC; d_gene: TRBD2; abundance: NA; v_gene: TRBV10-3; j_gene: TRBJ2-5
CDR3aa: CASSAQGQGGNEQFF; CDR3nt: TGTGCCAGCAGTGCCCAGGGACAGGGAGGGAATGAGCAGTTCTTC; d_gene: TRBD1; abundance: NA; v_gene: TRBV6-1; j_gene: TRBJ2-1